The 9 T cell receptor beta chains reported below all come from one sample, sequenced in a study of control samples from healthy donors and cancer patients. Sequencing used immunoSEQ multiplex PCR; TCRdb keeps in-frame clones, though not all of them. The repertoire holds about 120,000 clones, with approximately 90% as singletons. Sequencing was performed on blood. Receptors were obtained from a woman younger than 30 in good health.

This rearrangement joins TRBV7-8 to TRBJ2-7, with D perhaps TRBD1 (6 bases). Germline CDR1 SGHVS, CDR2 FQNEAQ. The V and J ends lost 5 bases and 0 bases respectively, with 35 bases between them. The CDR3 is 22 amino acids. The chain's CDR3 is CASSGSREASQQGPRLSYEQYF. The DNA of the CDR3 is TGTGCCAGCAGCGGGTCCCGGGAAGCCAGTCAACAGGGCCCCAGACTCTCCTACGAGCAGTACTTC. The full variable domain, in which reference TRBV7-8 and TRBJ2-7 provide the parts outside the CDR3, is GAGVSQSPRYKVAKRGQDVALRCDPISGHVSLFWYQQALGQGPEFLTYFQNEAQLDKSGLPSDRFFAERPEGSVSTLKIQRTQQEDSAVYLCASSGSREASQQGPRLSYEQYFGPGTRLTVT.

CDR3 protein: CASKRGTLANYGYTF. DNA of the CDR3: TGTGCCAGCAAGAGAGGAACCTTAGCTAACTATGGCTACACCTTC. This sequence joins TRBV27 and TRBJ1-2, with D uncertain. The CDR3 has 15 amino acids. The ends were cut back, 7 bases at V and 0 bases at J, with 15 bases in the middle. The germline CDR1 and CDR2 sequences are MNHEY and SMNVEV (reference sequence).

J is TRBJ1-1 and V is TRBV7-9; 11 nucleotides align to TRBD1. The V gene's germline CDR1 is SEHNR and CDR2 FQNEAQ (reference sequence). With 5 bases clipped from V and 2 bases from J, the junction kept 4 bases outside the gene matches. The CDR3 contains 15 residues. The CDR3 loop reads CASSVRTGGNTEAFF. The CDR3 DNA reads TGTGCCAGCAGCGTCCGGACAGGGGGCAACACTGAAGCTTTCTTT.

The rearrangement joins TRBV4-3 to TRBJ2-5, with 7 bases that match TRBD2. Germline CDR1 reads LGHNA; CDR2 reads YSLEER. Unmatched junction bases numbered 7, after V lost 0 bases and J lost 3 bases. The CDR3 runs 16 residues. The CDR3 protein is CASSQDGLAEKETQYF. Written as DNA, the CDR3 is TGCGCCAGCAGCCAAGACGGCCTAGCGGAGAAAGAGACCCAGTACTTC.

The V call is TRBV5-1, the J call TRBJ1-5; tentative D call: TRBD1 (5 bases). This CDR3 is 16 amino acids long. The germline V and J ends were trimmed by 1 base and 2 bases, with 13 bases remaining between them. The V gene's germline CDR1 is SGHRS and CDR2 YFSETQ. The DNA of the CDR3 is TGCGCCAGCAGCTTGTTGGGCAGGGCGGGCAATCAGCCCCAGCATTTT. Amino acid sequence: CASSLLGRAGNQPQHF.

The chain joins TRBV28 to TRBJ1-2; D call uncertain. Germline CDR1 MDHEN, CDR2 SYDVKM. The V end was cut by 6 bases, the J end by 8 bases, with 13 bases between. This CDR3 region has 12 residues. CDR3 protein: CASRAVAEGYTF. The CDR3 nucleotides are TGTGCCAGCAGGGCAGTTGCGGAGGGCTACACCTTC.

Only one count was recorded for this clone. This rearrangement joins TRBV7-2 to TRBJ2-5; D is unclear. The germline CDR1 and CDR2 sequences are SGHTA and FQGNSA. The length of the CDR3 is 13 residues. The V gene lost 4 bases and the J gene lost 0 bases, with 6 bases spanning the gap. The CDR3 here is CASSSLYQETQYF. For the CDR3, the DNA is TGTGCCAGCAGCTCCTTGTACCAAGAGACCCAGTACTTC.

The J gene is TRBJ2-2, the V gene TRBV4-3; D gene unclear. The CDR3 runs 14 residues. Trimming cost V 7 bases and J 6 bases, with 15 bases left between them. Germline V gene data show CDR1 as LGHNA and CDR2 as YSLEER. The CDR3 loop reads CASKERVWSGELFF. As DNA, the CDR3 is TGCGCCAGCAAGGAAAGGGTTTGGTCCGGGGAGCTGTTTTTT.

The chain combines TRBV6-5 with TRBJ2-5; TRBD1 aligns across 7 bases. Unmatched junction bases numbered 10, after V lost 7 bases and J lost 5 bases. CDR3 size: 14 residues. Germline lookup yields CDR1 MNHEY and CDR2 SVGAGI. The CDR3 DNA is TGTGCCAGCAACCCGACAGGGCCGAAGGAGACCCAGTACTTC. It is translated as CASNPTGPKETQYF.